These 7 T cell receptor beta chains were all obtained from the same sample, sequenced in a study of regulatory T cells in long-lasting Graves disease. TCR beta libraries were built with iRepertoire HTBI primers and Arm-PCR of CDR3 regions. TCRdb re-called the multiplex PCR reads through MiXCR, storing one row per CDR3 protein. Of roughly 300,000 distinct CDR3 sequences detected, around a fifth appear once; the ten largest clones hold over 25%. Time point indicated: persistent/refractory GD, antithyroid drugs over 5 years with positive TRAb. TCR sequences were obtained from RNA taken from PBMCs. The sample was peripheral blood mononuclear cells (PBMCs), taken when the disease was refractory, from a patient treated with antithyroid drugs. These receptors all come from a female donor with Graves disease.

This clonotype was detected ten times or more. V gene TRBV6-1 combines with J gene TRBJ2-7, with a weak D call TRBD1 (6 bases). From germline, CDR1 is MNHNS and CDR2 SASEGT. The ends were cut back, 7 bases at V and 12 bases at J, with 22 bases in the middle. The CDR3 is 13 residues long. The chain's CDR3 is CASTSIPVGQSYF. The CDR3 DNA is TGTGCCAGCACCTCCATCCCAGTCGGACAGTCGTACTTC.

This sequence joins TRBV28 and TRBJ2-5; 7 positions match TRBD2. Germline loops: CDR1 MDHEN, CDR2 SYDVKM. The V gene end was trimmed by 4 bases and the J gene end by 4 bases; junction bases not matched to a gene: 6. The CDR3 length is 14 residues. CDR3 loop: CASSSLAEAETQYF. The CDR3, as DNA: TGTGCCAGCAGTTCCCTAGCGGAGGCAGAGACCCAGTACTTC.

This clonotype was recorded at least ten times. The chain has TRBV6-1 and TRBJ2-2; TRBD1 matches 8 bases. The V and J ends lost 7 bases and 2 bases, in that order; junction bases with no gene match: 12. Per germline, CDR1 MNHNS and CDR2 SASEGT. This CDR3 spans 17 amino acids. CDR3 in DNA: TGTGCCAGCAATCGATACAGGGGGTCCGATAACACCGGGGAGCTGTTTTTT. It yields the protein CASNRYRGSDNTGELFF.

This clonotype was recorded a few times. Relative to the germline gene, one junction end is altered; a read error may explain this. This chain uses TRBV7-9 with TRBJ2-1, with TRBD2 matching 12 bases. Per germline, CDR1 SEHNR and CDR2 FQNEAQ (reference sequence). The CDR3 is 15 amino acids. The CDR3 sequence is CASSQGLAGSNEQFF. The CDR3, as DNA: TGTGCTAGCAGCCAAGGACTAGCGGGATCCAATGAGCAGTTCTTC.

This clonotype occurred a few times. The rearrangement joins TRBV7-2 to TRBJ2-7; possible D gene TRBD2, 6 bases. The V gene lost 1 base and the J gene lost 2 bases, with 12 bases spanning the gap. CDR1 SGHTA and CDR2 FQGNSA come from the germline V gene. The CDR3 loop spans 15 amino acids. CDR3 region: CASSLGSGPAYEQYF. The CDR3 DNA follows: TGTGCCAGCAGCTTAGGTAGCGGCCCAGCCTACGAGCAGTACTTC.

This clonotype was found a few times. The genes are TRBV18 and TRBJ1-1, with a tentative D call TRBD1 (5 bases). Trimming removed 2 bases from V and 3 bases from J, with 10 bases in between. The CDR3 is made up of 14 amino acids. CDR1 is KGHSH and CDR2 is LQKENI in the germline V gene. The CDR3 sequence is CASSPNEGYTEAFF. The CDR3 nucleotides are TGTGCCAGCTCACCAAATGAGGGGTACACTGAAGCTTTCTTT. The full variable domain, in which reference TRBV18 and TRBJ1-1 provide the parts outside the CDR3, is NAGVMQNPRHLVRRRGQEARLRCSPMKGHSHVYWYRQLPEEGLKFMVYLQKENIIDESGMPKERFSAEFPKEGPSILRIQQVVRGDSAAYFCASSPNEGYTEAFFGQGTRLTVV.

There are many counts of this clonotype. This chain joins TRBV12-3 or TRBV12-4 and TRBJ1-5; D is undetermined. V was trimmed by 3 bases and J by 11 bases, leaving 11 bases between them. This CDR3 contains 12 residues. The CDR3 nucleotides read TGTGCCAGCAGTTTTTATACCGGAGCCCAGCATTTT. The encoded protein is CASSFYTGAQHF.